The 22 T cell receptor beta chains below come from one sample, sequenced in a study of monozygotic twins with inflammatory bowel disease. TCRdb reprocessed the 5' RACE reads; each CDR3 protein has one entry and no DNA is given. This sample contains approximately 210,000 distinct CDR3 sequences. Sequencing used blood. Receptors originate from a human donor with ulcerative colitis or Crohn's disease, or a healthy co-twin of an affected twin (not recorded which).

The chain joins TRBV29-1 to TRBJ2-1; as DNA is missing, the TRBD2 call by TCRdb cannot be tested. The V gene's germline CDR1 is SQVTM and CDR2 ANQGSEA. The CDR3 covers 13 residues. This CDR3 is CSVVELAGSWQFF.

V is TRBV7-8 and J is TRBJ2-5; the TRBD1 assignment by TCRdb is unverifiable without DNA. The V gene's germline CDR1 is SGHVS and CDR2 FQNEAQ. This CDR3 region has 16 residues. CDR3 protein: CASSQTPGQGSETQYF.

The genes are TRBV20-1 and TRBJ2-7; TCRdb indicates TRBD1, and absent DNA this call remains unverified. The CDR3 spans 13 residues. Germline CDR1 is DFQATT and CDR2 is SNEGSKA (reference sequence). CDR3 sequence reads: CSARRDISYEQYF.

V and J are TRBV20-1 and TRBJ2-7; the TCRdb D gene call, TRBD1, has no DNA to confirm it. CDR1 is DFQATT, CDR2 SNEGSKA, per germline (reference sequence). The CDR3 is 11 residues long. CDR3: CSAPLNYEQYF.

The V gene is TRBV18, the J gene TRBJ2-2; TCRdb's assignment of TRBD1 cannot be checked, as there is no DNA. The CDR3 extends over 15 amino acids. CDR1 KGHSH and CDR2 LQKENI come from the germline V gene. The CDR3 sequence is CASSRQGRLTGELFF.

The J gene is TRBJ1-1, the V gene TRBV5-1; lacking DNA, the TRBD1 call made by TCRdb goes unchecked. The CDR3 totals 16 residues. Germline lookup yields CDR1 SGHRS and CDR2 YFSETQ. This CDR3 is CASSLGQVRLNTEAFF.

CDR3 sequence: CASSGRGGELFF. The chain employs TRBV28 and TRBJ2-2; TCRdb outputs TRBD1, but without DNA this stays unchecked. The CDR3 covers 12 residues. Per germline, CDR1 MDHEN and CDR2 SYDVKM.

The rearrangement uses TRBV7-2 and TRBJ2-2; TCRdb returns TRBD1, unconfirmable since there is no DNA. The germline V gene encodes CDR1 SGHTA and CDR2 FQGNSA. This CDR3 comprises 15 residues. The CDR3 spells CASSSRTGNTGELFF.

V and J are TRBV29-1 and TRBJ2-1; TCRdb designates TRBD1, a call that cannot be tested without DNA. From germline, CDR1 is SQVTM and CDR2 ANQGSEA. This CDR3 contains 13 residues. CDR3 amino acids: CSGGDGGYNEQFF.

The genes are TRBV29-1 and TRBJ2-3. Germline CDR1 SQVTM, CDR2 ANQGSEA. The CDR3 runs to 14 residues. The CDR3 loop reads CSVETVGSTDTQYF.

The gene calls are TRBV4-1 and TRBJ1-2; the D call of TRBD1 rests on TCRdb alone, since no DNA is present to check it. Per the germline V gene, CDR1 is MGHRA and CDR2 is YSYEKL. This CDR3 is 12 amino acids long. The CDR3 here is CASRQGADGYTF.

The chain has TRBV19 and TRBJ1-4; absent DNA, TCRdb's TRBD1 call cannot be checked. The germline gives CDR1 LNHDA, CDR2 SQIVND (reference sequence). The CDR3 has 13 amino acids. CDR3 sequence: CASSRGQVEKLFF.

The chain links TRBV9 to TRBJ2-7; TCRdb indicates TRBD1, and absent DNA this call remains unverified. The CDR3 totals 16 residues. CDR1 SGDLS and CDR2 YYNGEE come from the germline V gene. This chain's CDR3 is CASSAEGDRDLYEQYF.

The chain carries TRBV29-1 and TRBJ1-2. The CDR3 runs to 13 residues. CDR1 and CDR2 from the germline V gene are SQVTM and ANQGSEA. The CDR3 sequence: CSVEYSANYGYTF.

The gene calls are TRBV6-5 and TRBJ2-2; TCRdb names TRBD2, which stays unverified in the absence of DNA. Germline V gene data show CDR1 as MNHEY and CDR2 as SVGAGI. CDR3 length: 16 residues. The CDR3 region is CASSYSGRGYTWELFF.

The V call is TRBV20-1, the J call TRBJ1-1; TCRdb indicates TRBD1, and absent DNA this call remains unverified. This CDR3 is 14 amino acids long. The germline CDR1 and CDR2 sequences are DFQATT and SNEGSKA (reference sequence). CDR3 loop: CSARDGGGLNRAFF.

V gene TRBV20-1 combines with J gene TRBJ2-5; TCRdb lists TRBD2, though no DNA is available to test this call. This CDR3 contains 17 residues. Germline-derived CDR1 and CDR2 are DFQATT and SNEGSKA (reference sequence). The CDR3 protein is CSAHGSLAGGPRETQYF.

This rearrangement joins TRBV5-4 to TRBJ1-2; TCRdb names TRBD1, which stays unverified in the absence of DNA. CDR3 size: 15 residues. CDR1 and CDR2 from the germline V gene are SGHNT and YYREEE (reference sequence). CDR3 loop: CASSPQSTGYGGYTF.

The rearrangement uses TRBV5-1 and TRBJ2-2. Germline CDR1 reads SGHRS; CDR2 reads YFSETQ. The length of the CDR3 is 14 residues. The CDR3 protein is CASSPNQGTGELFF.

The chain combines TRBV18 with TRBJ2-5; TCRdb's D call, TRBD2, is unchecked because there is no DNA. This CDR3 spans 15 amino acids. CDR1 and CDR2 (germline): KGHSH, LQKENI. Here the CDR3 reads CASSPEIAGRETQYF.

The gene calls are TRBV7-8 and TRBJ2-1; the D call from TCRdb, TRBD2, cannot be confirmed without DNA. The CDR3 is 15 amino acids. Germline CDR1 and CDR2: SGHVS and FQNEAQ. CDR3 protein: CASSFRDSVYNEQFF.

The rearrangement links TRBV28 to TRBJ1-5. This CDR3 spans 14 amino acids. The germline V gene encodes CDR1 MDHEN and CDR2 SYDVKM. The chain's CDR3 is CASRGSFGNQPQHF.